The 26 T cell receptor beta chains given below trace back to one sample, sequenced in a study of blood T cell repertoires in COVID-19. Here immunoSEQ multiplex PCR was the method, and the copy in TCRdb shows in-frame clones only, minus some. The data show fewer than 350,000 clones, approximately 89% seen once. The sequenced material came from peripheral blood. These receptors were taken from a woman in her fifties or sixties who had recovered from COVID-19.

V is TRBV3-1 (or the pseudogene TRBV3-2) and J is TRBJ1-2; TRBD1 aligns across 9 bases. V trimming: 4 bases; J trimming: 7 bases; junction bases outside the gene matches: 4. Germline CDR1 is LGHDT and CDR2 is YNNKEL (reference sequence). The CDR3 runs to 13 residues. The CDR3 is CASSPGQGLGYTF. The CDR3 DNA follows: TGTGCCAGCAGCCCCGGACAGGGGCTTGGCTACACCTTC.

The genes are TRBV6-6 and TRBJ1-6; 7 bases agree with TRBD1. CDR3 length equals 15 residues. Per germline, CDR1 MNHNY and CDR2 SVGAGI (reference sequence). V lost 7 bases, J lost 6 bases, and 9 bases stayed unmatched. DNA for the CDR3: TGTGCCAGCAATCGAAGACAGGGCAGTAATTCACCCCTCCACTTT. It specifies CASNRRQGSNSPLHF.

As DNA, the CDR3 is TGCGCCAGCAGCTTGGTAGGGACAGGGGGCAACGAGCAGTACTTC. It is translated as CASSLVGTGGNEQYF. The chain couples TRBV5-1 to TRBJ2-7; TRBD1 matches at 12 bases. Germline V CDR1 and CDR2: SGHRS, YFSETQ. This CDR3 has 15 residues. With 0 bases clipped from V and 5 bases from J, the junction kept 3 bases outside the gene matches.

This clone appeared a few times. V gene TRBV2 combines with J gene TRBJ1-5; D perhaps matches TRBD1 (5 bases). The germline gives CDR1 SNHLY, CDR2 FYNNEI. V lost 6 bases and J lost 4, with 13 bases in between. The CDR3 has 14 amino acids. The chain's CDR3 is CASRLGGANQPQHF. The CDR3 DNA reads as TGTGCCAGCAGGCTCGGGGGTGCTAATCAGCCCCAGCATTTT.

The chain employs TRBV30 and TRBJ1-1, with D unresolved. The CDR3 length is 14 residues. V was shortened by 0 bases and J by 1 base, with 9 bases between the two germline ends. CDR1 is GTSNPN and CDR2 is SVGIG in the germline V gene (reference sequence). The CDR3 region is CAWSVLTGNTEAFF. CDR3 bases: TGTGCCTGGAGTGTATTAACGGGGAACACTGAAGCTTTCTTT.

The chain links TRBV27 to TRBJ2-1; weak D call: TRBD2 (6 bases). This CDR3 is built from 15 residues. CDR1 is MNHEY and CDR2 is SMNVEV in the germline V gene (reference sequence). V lost 3 bases and J lost 7, with 16 bases in between. The CDR3 loop is CASSLRGLAGNEQFF. DNA of the CDR3: TGTGCCAGCAGTTTGAGGGGACTTGCGGGGAATGAGCAGTTCTTC.

In DNA form, the CDR3 reads TGTGCCATCAGTGACCCAGGGGGCTCTGGAAACACCATATATTTT. This translates into CAISDPGGSGNTIYF. The gene calls are TRBV10-3 and TRBJ1-3; 7 nucleotides align to TRBD1. Germline CDR1 is ENHRY and CDR2 is SYGVKD. The CDR3 has 15 amino acids. V lost 3 bases to trimming and J lost 0 bases; unmatched junction nucleotides: 2.

This sequence joins TRBV6-5 and TRBJ2-3; 10 bases map to TRBD2. Germline V gives CDR1 MNHEY, CDR2 SVGAGI. This CDR3 has 14 residues. Losses at the gene ends were 11 bases for V and 7 bases for J; bases not matched to a gene: 12. DNA of the CDR3: TGTGCCGTTAGAAAGCGGGGGGGATCGAATACGCAGTATTTT. Translated, it gives CAVRKRGGSNTQYF.

Regarding this clone: This specimen includes other DNA sequences encoding the same CDR3. This chain joins TRBV6-5 and TRBJ1-5, with D perhaps matching TRBD1 (5 bases). Germline V gives CDR1 MNHEY, CDR2 SVGAGI. The CDR3 sequence is 15 residues long. V lost 0 bases to trimming and J lost 0 bases, with 6 bases between them. In DNA form, the CDR3 reads TGTGCCAGCAGTTACTCGGGGGGTAGCAATCAGCCCCAGCATTTT. Protein sequence: CASSYSGGSNQPQHF.

The V call is TRBV6-2 or TRBV6-3, the J call TRBJ1-2; 7 bases are shared with TRBD1. CDR1 and CDR2 (germline): MNHEY, SVGEGT. J gave up 7 bases and V 0 bases, and 5 bases lay outside the gene matches. The CDR3 runs to 14 residues. Written as DNA, the CDR3 is TGTGCCAGCAGTTACTCAGAGGGGGCTGCTGGCTACACCTTC. Protein sequence: CASSYSEGAAGYTF.

The chain has TRBV5-1 and TRBJ2-3; D may be TRBD1 (6 bases). The CDR3 is 15 residues long. V gave up 2 bases and J gave up 0 bases, with 10 bases separating them. CDR1 and CDR2 from the germline V gene are SGHRS and YFSETQ. CDR3 DNA sequence: TGCGCCAGCAGCTTACAGGGTATAAGCACAGATACGCAGTATTTT. This translates into CASSLQGISTDTQYF. Variable domain in full (rest from reference TRBV5-1 and TRBJ2-3): KAGVTQTPRYLIKTRGQQVTLSCSPISGHRSVSWYQQTPGQGLQFLFEYFSETQRNKGNFPGRFSGRQFSNSRSEMNVSTLELGDSALYLCASSLQGISTDTQYFGPGTRLTVL.

The CDR3 DNA reads TGTGCCAGCAGTTTGGGAGGGCCTTCCTACAATGAGCAGTTCTTC. It is translated as CASSLGGPSYNEQFF. The chain recombines TRBV28 with TRBJ2-1; 7 bases match TRBD2. The trim removed 3 bases at V and 1 base at J, leaving 3 bases unmatched. This CDR3 comprises 15 residues. Germline loops: CDR1 MDHEN, CDR2 SYDVKM.

This clone was detected once. This chain connects TRBV6-5 to TRBJ1-4, with 7 bases lining up with TRBD1. CDR1 MNHEY and CDR2 SVGAGI come from the germline V gene. Trimming took 2 bases from V and 6 from J; bases not matched to a gene: 6. The CDR3 is 15 amino acids. CDR3: CASSYRQGRYEKLFF. The CDR3, as DNA: TGTGCCAGCAGTTACCGACAGGGCCGTTATGAAAAACTGTTTTTT.

V is TRBV19 and J is TRBJ1-1, with 7 nucleotides matching TRBD1. The V gene's germline CDR1 is LNHDA and CDR2 SQIVND (reference sequence). The CDR3 loop spans 14 amino acids. The V segment lost 3 bases and the J segment 7 bases; nucleotides outside the gene matches: 8. The chain's CDR3 is CASSISDRAGEAFF. DNA for the CDR3: TGTGCCAGTAGTATTTCTGACAGGGCGGGTGAAGCTTTCTTT.

V is TRBV19 and J is TRBJ2-5; 8 nucleotides match TRBD1. Germline trimming cut 5 bases from V and 4 bases from J; bases unmatched to any gene: 3. Germline V gives CDR1 LNHDA, CDR2 SQIVND (reference sequence). There are 13 residues in the CDR3. The CDR3 nucleotides read TGTGCCAGTAGTGCAGGGGGCCCAGAGACCCAGTACTTC. Its protein product is CASSAGGPETQYF.

The rearrangement joins TRBV19 to TRBJ1-2; weak D call: TRBD1 (5 bases). The CDR3 contains 11 residues. Germline CDR1 is LNHDA and CDR2 is SQIVND (reference sequence). CDR3 loop: CRRTGGYGYTF. The CDR3 DNA sequence: TGTCGAAGAACGGGGGGCTATGGCTACACCTTC.

The chain's CDR3 is CASSVGTSGANEQFF. DNA for the CDR3: TGTGCCAGCAGCGTAGGTACTAGCGGGGCCAATGAGCAGTTCTTC. The V call is TRBV9, the J call TRBJ2-1; 10 bases are shared with TRBD2. This CDR3 is built from 15 residues. The ends lost 0 bases at V and 6 bases at J; junction bases unmatched: 3. CDR1 is SGDLS, CDR2 YYNGEE, per germline. The full variable domain, in which reference TRBV9 and TRBJ2-1 provide the parts outside the CDR3, is DSGVTQTPKHLITATGQRVTLRCSPRSGDLSVYWYQQSLDQGLQFLIQYYNGEERAKGNILERFSAQQFPDLHSELNLSSLELGDSALYFCASSVGTSGANEQFFGPGTRLTVL.

The V call is TRBV18, the J call TRBJ2-1; 10 nucleotides align to TRBD2. The CDR3 extends over 16 amino acids. From germline, CDR1 is KGHSH and CDR2 LQKENI. The J segment lost 7 bases and the V segment lost 1 base, leaving 7 bases of the junction unmatched. The CDR3 bases are TGTGCCAGCTCACCACGGAGCGGGGGGGCCGGTAATGAGCAGTTCTTC. Residues: CASSPRSGGAGNEQFF.

The rearrangement uses TRBV11-1 and TRBJ2-1, with 9 bases that match TRBD2. The CDR3 runs 15 residues. J lost 5 bases, V lost 6 bases, and 8 bases had no gene match. CDR1 is SGHAT, CDR2 FQDESV, per germline (reference sequence). The CDR3 DNA follows: TGTGCCAGCAGAATGACTAGCGGAGGTGACAATGAGCAGTTCTTC. Translated, it gives CASRMTSGGDNEQFF.

This chain joins TRBV18 and TRBJ2-1, with 8 bases that match TRBD2. With 3 bases clipped from V and 2 bases from J, the junction kept 0 bases outside the gene matches. Germline V lookup: CDR1 KGHSH, CDR2 LQKENI. This CDR3 has 14 residues. In DNA form, the CDR3 reads TGTGCCAGCTCACCTAGCGGGGCCTACAATGAGCAGTTCTTC. Translated, it gives CASSPSGAYNEQFF.

The chain employs TRBV12-3 or TRBV12-4 and TRBJ2-3, with D tentatively TRBD1 (5 bases). Trimming cost V 8 bases and J 1 base, with 7 bases left between them. The CDR3 has 12 residues. The CDR3 reads CASGHRTDTQYF. CDR3 bases: TGTGCCAGCGGACACCGCACAGATACGCAGTATTTT.

The chain joins TRBV7-9 to TRBJ1-5; tentatively, D is TRBD1 (5 bases). CDR1 and CDR2 from the germline V gene are SEHNR and FQNEAQ (reference sequence). The V and J ends lost 5 bases and 0 bases respectively, with 14 bases between them. CDR3 length: 16 residues. The CDR3 here is CASSASTDDSNQPQHF. As DNA, the CDR3 is TGTGCCAGCAGCGCTTCGACAGACGATAGCAATCAGCCCCAGCATTTT.

This rearrangement joins TRBV7-9 to TRBJ1-4; D is ambiguous. The CDR3 totals 15 residues. Trimming shortened V by 0 bases and J by 8 bases, and 13 bases separated the two germline ends. Germline values: CDR1 SEHNR, CDR2 FQNEAQ (reference sequence). This CDR3 is CASSLARGIGEKLFF. The CDR3 coding sequence is TGTGCCAGCAGCTTAGCGCGGGGAATAGGAGAAAAACTGTTTTTT. The variable domain in full, with the rest retrieved from reference TRBV7-9 and TRBJ1-4, is DTGVSQNPRHKITKRGQNVTFRCDPISEHNRLYWYRQTLGQGPEFLTYFQNEAQLEKSRLLSDRFSAERPKGSFSTLEIQRTEQGDSAMYLCASSLARGIGEKLFFGSGTQLSVL.

This chain joins TRBV4-2 and TRBJ2-7; 7 bases align to TRBD2. This CDR3 comprises 15 residues. Germline-derived CDR1 and CDR2 are LGHNA and YNFKEQ. After removal of 7 bases from V and 2 bases from J, the junction contained 11 bases not matched to a gene. In DNA form, the CDR3 reads TGTGCCAGCAATAATGTCGGCGGGAGAGCCTACGAGCAGTACTTC. This codes for CASNNVGGRAYEQYF.

V and J are TRBV27 and TRBJ1-1; TRBD1 is a possible D gene (6 bases). Germline V gene data show CDR1 as MNHEY and CDR2 as SMNVEV (reference sequence). This CDR3 region has 17 residues. Trimming shortened V by 2 bases and J by 1 base, and 17 bases separated the two germline ends. The CDR3 is CASSLATGIGGNTEAFF. CDR3 coding DNA: TGTGCCAGCAGTTTAGCCACAGGGATAGGAGGGAACACTGAAGCTTTCTTT.

This clone was seen a single time. Other DNA sequences in the sample encode the same CDR3. The chain recombines TRBV28 with TRBJ2-7; 8 bases are a match to TRBD1. V dropped 6 bases and J dropped 4; count of bases not matched to a gene: 8. The germline V gene encodes CDR1 MDHEN and CDR2 SYDVKM. CDR3 size: 14 residues. CDR3 DNA: TGTGCCAGCAGGACCGGGACAGGATTGTACGAGCAGTACTTC. It is translated as CASRTGTGLYEQYF.